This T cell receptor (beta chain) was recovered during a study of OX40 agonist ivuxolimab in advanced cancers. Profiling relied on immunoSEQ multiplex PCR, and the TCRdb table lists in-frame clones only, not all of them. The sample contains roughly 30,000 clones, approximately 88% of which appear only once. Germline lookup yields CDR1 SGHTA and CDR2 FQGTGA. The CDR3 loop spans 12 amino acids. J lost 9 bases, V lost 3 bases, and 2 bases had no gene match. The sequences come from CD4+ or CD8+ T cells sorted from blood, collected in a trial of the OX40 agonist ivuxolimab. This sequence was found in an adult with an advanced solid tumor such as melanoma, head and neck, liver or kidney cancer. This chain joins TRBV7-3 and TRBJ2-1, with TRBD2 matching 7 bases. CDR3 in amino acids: CASSFWGGEQFF. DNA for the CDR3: TGTGCCAGCAGCTTTTGGGGGGGTGAGCAGTTCTTC.